This T cell receptor (beta chain) was sequenced during a study of CD8+ T cells in alopecia areata. Looking at the study overall: Spontaneous alopecia affected the roughly 6-12-month-old C3H/HeJ graft donors, whose skin was transplanted to roughly 6-11-week-old female C3H/HeJ mice. Findings and caveats of the study: It was less clear whether patients shared TCRs than it was in mice, possibly because of HLA. Besides other cells, scalp samples also yield sequences of resident alphabeta T cells from normal skin. Clonality was higher in lesional than normal scalp, especially in alopecia totalis/universalis.

This clone came up many times. Its target is unknown. Gene names refer to mouse genes. The CDR3 is cut off 4 residues early in the read; its end comes from the germline J gene. Other DNA sequences of this sample code for an identical CDR3. The sequencing template was cDNA reverse transcribed from extracted RNA. The repertoire was sequenced with immunoSEQ multiplex PCR; TCRdb's copy has only in-frame clones and lacks some. The sample yields more than 90,000 clones, without any singletons. With 4 bases clipped from V and 5 bases from J, the junction kept 4 bases outside the gene matches. The CDR3 runs to 14 residues. Germline values: CDR1 NNHDY, CDR2 SYVADS.

This sequence originates from a C3H/HeJ mouse with alopecia areata. The mice in this strain carry MHC haplotype H2-k. The rearrangement links TRBV13-3 to TRBJ2-1; 9 bases line up with TRBD1. Sequencing was carried out using lesional skin. The sequenced part of the CDR3 DNA is TGTGCCAGCAGTCCAACAGGGGGCCATGCT. It codes for CASSPTGGHA. The full CDR3 reads CASSPTGGHAEQFF.